This T cell receptor (beta chain) was recovered during a study of patients and donors after allogeneic stem cell transplantation. This clonotype was recorded a few times. TCRdb called the RT-PCR reads again in MiXCR, with one record for every CDR3 protein. Among more than 75,000 distinct CDR3 sequences listed, around 5% were seen once. Trimming left V 0 bases short and J 5 bases short, with 7 bases between. CDR1 is SGDLS and CDR2 is YYNGEE in the germline V gene. The CDR3 loop spans 13 amino acids. The V gene is TRBV9, the J gene TRBJ2-3, with D uncertain. This clonotype was obtained from a human donor who was either an allogeneic HSCT recipient or a stem cell or donor lymphocyte infusion donor (not recorded which). It is not recorded whose cells these are; they may come from a transplant donor. The sequencing input was blood, either unsorted or a sorted T cell fraction (not recorded which). The CDR3 region has the DNA TGTGCCAGCAGCGTAGGTCTGGGAGATACGCAGTATTTT. Protein: CASSVGLGDTQYF.